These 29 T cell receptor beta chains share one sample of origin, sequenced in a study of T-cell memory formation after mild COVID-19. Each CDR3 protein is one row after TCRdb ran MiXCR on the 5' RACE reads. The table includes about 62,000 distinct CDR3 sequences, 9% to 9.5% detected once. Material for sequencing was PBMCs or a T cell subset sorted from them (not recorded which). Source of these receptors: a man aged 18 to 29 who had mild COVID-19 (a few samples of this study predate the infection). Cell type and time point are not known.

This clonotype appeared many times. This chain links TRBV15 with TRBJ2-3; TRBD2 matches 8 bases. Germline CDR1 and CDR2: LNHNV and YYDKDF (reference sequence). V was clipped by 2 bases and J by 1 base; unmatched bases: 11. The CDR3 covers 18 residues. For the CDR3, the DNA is TGTGCCACCAGCAGACCCCAGGTAGTAGCGGGGCGCACAGATACGCAGTATTTT. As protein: CATSRPQVVAGRTDTQYF.

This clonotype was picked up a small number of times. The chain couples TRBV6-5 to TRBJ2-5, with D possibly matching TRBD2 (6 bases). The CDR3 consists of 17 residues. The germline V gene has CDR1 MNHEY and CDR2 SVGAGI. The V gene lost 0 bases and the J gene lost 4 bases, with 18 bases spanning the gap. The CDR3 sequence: CASSYSSIPSGRETQYF. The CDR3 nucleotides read TGTGCCAGCAGTTACTCGAGTATTCCGAGCGGGCGAGAGACCCAGTACTTC.

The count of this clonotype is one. CDR3 DNA sequence: TGCGCCAGCAGCCTAGACAGCCAAGCAGATACGCAGTATTTT. This gives the protein CASSLDSQADTQYF. The chain has TRBV4-3 and TRBJ2-3; weak D call: TRBD1 (5 bases). V lost 4 bases and J 4 bases, leaving 12 bases between the germline ends. The CDR3 consists of 14 residues. CDR1 is LGHNA, CDR2 YSLEER, per germline.

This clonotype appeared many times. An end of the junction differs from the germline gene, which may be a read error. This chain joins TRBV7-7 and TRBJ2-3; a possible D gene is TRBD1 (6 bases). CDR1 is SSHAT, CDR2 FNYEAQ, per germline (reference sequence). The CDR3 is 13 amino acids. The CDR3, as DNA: TGTGCTAGCAGCCGGGACACCACAGATACGCAGTATTTT. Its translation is CASSRDTTDTQYF.

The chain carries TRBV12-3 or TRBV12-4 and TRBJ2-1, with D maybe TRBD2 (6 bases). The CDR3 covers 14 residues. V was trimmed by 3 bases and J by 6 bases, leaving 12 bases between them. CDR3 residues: CASSLGGFFNEQFF. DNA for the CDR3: TGTGCCAGCAGTTTGGGGGGTTTTTTCAATGAGCAGTTCTTC.

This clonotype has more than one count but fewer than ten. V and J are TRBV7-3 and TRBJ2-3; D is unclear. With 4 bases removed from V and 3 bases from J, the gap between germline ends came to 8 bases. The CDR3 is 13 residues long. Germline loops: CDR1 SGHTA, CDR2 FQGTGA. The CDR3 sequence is CASSSTGTDTQYF. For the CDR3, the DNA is TGTGCCAGCAGCTCCACCGGGACAGATACGCAGTATTTT.

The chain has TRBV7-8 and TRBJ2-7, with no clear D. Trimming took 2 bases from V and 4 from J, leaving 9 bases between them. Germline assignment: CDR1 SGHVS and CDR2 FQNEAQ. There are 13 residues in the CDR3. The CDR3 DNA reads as TGTGCCAGCAGCTTAATCCCCCGATACGAGCAGTACGTC. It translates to CASSLIPRYEQYV.

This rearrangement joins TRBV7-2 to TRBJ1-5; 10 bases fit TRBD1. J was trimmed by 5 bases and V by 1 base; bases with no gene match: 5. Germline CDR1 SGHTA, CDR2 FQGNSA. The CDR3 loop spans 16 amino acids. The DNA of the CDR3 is TGTGCCAGCAGCTTAGGACAGGGGGCGGCGGATCAGCCCCAGCATTTT. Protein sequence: CASSLGQGAADQPQHF.

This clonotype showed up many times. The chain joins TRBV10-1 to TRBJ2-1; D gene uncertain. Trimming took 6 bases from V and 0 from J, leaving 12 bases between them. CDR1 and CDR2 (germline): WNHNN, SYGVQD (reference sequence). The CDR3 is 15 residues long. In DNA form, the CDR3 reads TGCGCCAGCAGCTTAGACTCGAGCTCCTACAATGAGCAGTTCTTC. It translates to CASSLDSSSYNEQFF.

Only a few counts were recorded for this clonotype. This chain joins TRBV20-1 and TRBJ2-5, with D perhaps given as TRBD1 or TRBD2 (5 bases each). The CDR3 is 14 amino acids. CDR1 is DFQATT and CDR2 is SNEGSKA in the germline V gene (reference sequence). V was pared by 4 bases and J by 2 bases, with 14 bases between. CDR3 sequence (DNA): TGCAGTGCTATGGGGGAGCCCCCTCAAGAGACCCAGTACTTC. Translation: CSAMGEPPQETQYF.

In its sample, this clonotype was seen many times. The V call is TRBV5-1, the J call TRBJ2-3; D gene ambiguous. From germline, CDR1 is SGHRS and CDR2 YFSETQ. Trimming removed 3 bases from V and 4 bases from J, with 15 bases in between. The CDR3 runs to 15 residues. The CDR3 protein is CASSSSTGQSDTQYF. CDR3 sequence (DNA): TGCGCCAGCAGCTCCTCCACCGGGCAATCAGATACGCAGTATTTT. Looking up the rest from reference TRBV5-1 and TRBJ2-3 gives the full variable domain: KAGVTQTPRYLIKTRGQQVTLSCSPISGHRSVSWYQQTPGQGLQFLFEYFSETQRNKGNFPGRFSGRQFSNSRSEMNVSTLELGDSALYLCASSSSTGQSDTQYFGPGTRLTVL.

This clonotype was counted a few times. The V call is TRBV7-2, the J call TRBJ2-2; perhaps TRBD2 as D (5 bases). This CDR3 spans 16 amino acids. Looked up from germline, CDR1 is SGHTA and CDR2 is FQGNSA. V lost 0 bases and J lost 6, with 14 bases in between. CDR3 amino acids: CASSLAGASYPGELFF. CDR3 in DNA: TGTGCCAGCAGCTTAGCGGGAGCCTCTTACCCCGGGGAGCTGTTTTTT.

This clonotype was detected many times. DNA for the CDR3: TGTGCCACCAGCTCAATCAGGGACTCCTACGAGCAGTACTTC. It specifies CATSSIRDSYEQYF. The chain combines TRBV15 with TRBJ2-7; D possibly corresponds to TRBD1 (5 bases). The CDR3 totals 14 residues. The V end lost 5 bases, the J end lost 0 bases, and 11 bases lay between the germline ends. Germline CDR1 and CDR2: LNHNV and YYDKDF (reference sequence).

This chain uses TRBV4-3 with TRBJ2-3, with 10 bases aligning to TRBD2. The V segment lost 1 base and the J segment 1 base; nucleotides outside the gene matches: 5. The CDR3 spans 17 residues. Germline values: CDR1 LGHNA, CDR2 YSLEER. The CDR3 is CASSQGLLAGGTDTQYF. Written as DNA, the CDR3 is TGCGCCAGCAGCCAAGGTCTTCTAGCGGGGGGCACAGATACGCAGTATTTT.

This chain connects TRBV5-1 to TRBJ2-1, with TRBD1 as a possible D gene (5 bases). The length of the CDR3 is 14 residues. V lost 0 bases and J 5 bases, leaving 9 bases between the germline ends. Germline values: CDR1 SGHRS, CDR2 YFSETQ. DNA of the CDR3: TGCGCCAGCAGCTTGGAGCAGGGCCACAATGAGCAGTTCTTC. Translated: CASSLEQGHNEQFF.

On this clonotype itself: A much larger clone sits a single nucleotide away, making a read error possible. The CDR3 DNA reads TGTGCCGGCAGCTTAGCGCTGGCAGGCGCCTACGAGCAGTACTTC. Protein: CAGSLALAGAYEQYF. The genes are TRBV7-8 and TRBJ2-7; D perhaps matches TRBD2 (5 bases). From germline, CDR1 is SGHVS and CDR2 FQNEAQ. This CDR3 contains 15 residues.

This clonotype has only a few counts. In DNA form, the CDR3 reads TGTGCCAGCAGCGCCGGGACAGGCATCCAAGAGACCCAGTACTTC. Its translation is CASSAGTGIQETQYF. V gene TRBV21-1 combines with J gene TRBJ2-5; TRBD1 was called by the table and not checked on the DNA. TRBV21-1 is termed a pseudogene. The CDR3 is 15 amino acids.

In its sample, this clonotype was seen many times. CDR3: CASNSLGENIQYF. CDR3 DNA sequence: TGTGCCAGCAACTCCCTGGGAGAAAACATTCAGTACTTC. The V call is TRBV9, the J call TRBJ2-4, with D maybe TRBD2 (5 bases). The CDR3 sequence is 13 residues long. The V and J ends lost 6 bases and 5 bases respectively, with 12 bases between them. Looked up from germline, CDR1 is SGDLS and CDR2 is YYNGEE.

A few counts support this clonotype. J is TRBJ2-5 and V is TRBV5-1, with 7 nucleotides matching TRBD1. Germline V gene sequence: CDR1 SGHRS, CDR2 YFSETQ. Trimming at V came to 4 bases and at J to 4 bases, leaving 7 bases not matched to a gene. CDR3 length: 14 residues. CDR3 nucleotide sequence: TGCGCCAGCAGCGAAGGGGGCTTGGTAGAGACCCAGTACTTC. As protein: CASSEGGLVETQYF.

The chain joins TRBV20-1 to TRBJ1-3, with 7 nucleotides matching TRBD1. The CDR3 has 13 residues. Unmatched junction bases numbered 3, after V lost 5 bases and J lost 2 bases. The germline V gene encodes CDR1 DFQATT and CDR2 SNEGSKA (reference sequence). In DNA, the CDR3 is TGCAGTGCTTATGGGACAGCTGGAAACACCATATATTTT. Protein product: CSAYGTAGNTIYF.

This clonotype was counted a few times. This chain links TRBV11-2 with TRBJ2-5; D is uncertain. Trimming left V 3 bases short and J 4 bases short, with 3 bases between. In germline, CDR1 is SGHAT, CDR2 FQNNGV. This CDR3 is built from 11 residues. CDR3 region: CASSFSETQYF. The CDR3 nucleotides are TGTGCCAGCAGCTTTTCAGAGACCCAGTACTTC.

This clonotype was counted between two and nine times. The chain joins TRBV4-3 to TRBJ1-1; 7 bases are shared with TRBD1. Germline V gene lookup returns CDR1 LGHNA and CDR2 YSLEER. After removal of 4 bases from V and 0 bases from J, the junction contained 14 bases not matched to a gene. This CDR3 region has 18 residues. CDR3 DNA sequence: TGCGCCAGCAGCCGGAACATTCAGGGGGGCGGACTGAACACTGAAGCTTTCTTT. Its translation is CASSRNIQGGGLNTEAFF.

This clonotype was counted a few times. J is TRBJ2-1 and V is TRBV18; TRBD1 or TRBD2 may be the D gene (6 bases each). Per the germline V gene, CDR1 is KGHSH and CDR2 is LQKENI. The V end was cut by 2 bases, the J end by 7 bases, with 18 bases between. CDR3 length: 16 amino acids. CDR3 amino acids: CASSPTAPGAENEQFF. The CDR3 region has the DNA TGTGCCAGCTCACCAACCGCTCCGGGGGCTGAGAATGAGCAGTTCTTC.

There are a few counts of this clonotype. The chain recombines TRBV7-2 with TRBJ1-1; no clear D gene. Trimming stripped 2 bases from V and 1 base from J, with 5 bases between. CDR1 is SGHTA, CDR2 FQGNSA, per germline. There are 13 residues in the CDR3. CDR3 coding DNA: TGTGCCAGCAGCTTATTCGAGAACACTGAAGCTTTCTTT. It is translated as CASSLFENTEAFF.

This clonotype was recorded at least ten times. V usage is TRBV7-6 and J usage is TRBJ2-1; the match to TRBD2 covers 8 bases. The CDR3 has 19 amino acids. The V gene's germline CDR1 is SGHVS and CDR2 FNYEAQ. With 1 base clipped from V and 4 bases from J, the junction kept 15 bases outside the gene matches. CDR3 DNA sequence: TGTGCCAGCAGCTTAGTTGGCGGTCGTCGGGGGGGATTATACAATGAGCAGTTCTTC. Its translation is CASSLVGGRRGGLYNEQFF.

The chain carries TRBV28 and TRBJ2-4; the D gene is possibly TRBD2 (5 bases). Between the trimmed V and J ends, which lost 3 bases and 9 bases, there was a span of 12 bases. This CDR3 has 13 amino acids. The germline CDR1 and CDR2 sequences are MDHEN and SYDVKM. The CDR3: CASSFGERTIQYF. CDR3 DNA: TGTGCCAGCAGTTTTGGTGAGCGGACCATTCAGTACTTC.

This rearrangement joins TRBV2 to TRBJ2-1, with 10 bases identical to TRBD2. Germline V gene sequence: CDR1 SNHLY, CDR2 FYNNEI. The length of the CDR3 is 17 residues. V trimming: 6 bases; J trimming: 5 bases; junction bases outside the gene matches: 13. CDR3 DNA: TGTGCCAGCAGCCAGCGAGTAGCGGGGGGTAAAGACAATGAGCAGTTCTTC. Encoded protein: CASSQRVAGGKDNEQFF.

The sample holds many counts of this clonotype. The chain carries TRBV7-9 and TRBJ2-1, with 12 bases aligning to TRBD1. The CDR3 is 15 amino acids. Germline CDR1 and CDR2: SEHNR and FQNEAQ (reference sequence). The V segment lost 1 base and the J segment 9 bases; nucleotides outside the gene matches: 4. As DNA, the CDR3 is TGTGCCAGCAGCTTAGGGGACAGGGGGCATGGTGAGCAGTTCTTC. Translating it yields CASSLGDRGHGEQFF.

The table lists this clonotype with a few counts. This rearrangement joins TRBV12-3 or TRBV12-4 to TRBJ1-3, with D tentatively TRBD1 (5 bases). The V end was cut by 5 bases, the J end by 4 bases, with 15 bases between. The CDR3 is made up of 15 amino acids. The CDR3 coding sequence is TGTGCCAGCAGTATCGGACAATTTTCCGGAAACACCATATATTTT. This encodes CASSIGQFSGNTIYF.